This TCR beta chain was found in a study of tumor-infiltrating lymphocytes in primary liver carcinoma. Unsorted bulk tissue, 20-30 mg of it, served as the source for co-extraction of RNA and DNA. The cohort consisted of patients whose primary liver carcinoma was surgically resected. V lost 7 bases, J lost 15 bases, and 19 bases lay in between. Germline CDR1 and CDR2: MNHNS and SASEGT. This CDR3 comprises 12 residues. Study-wide findings and caveats: Tumors had a significantly higher top-250-clone fraction than blood (p = 0.039). Representation across all five tumor regions was limited to only about 8-25% of top clones.

Notes on this clonotype: Its specificity is not known.

TCR beta cDNA was made from 450 to 600 ng total RNA with a constant-region primer. What produced the TCR beta libraries was three nested multiplex PCR rounds using slightly modified ARM-PCR. A C-beta reverse primer was combined with TRBV1-TRBV30 forward primers in the first two PCR rounds, and each round had 10 cycles. Each CDR3 protein gets one entry after TCRdb re-called the multiplex PCR reads with MiXCR. The repertoire consists of fewer than 25,000 distinct CDR3 sequences, with under 75% occurring once and the leading ten covering approximately 41%. The rearrangement links TRBV6-1 to TRBJ1-5, with D tentatively TRBD1 (5 bases). Material for sequencing was liver tumor tissue from sampling region 1. Subset in this sample: tumor region T1, superior pole. This clonotype was sampled from a man aged 35-49 years with primary liver carcinoma and hepatitis B virus infection. The CDR3 DNA sequence: TGTGCCAGCACCCTGACGGGGACCCCACTGCATTTT. This gives the protein CASTLTGTPLHF.